This T cell receptor beta chain is from a study of identifying expanded T cells in peripheral blood. Libraries were prepared by immunoSEQ multiplex PCR; TCRdb keeps only in-frame clonotypes and omits some of them. In the table there are approximately 50,000 clones, 70% to 85% of which are singletons. The V gene lost 6 bases and the J gene lost 3 bases, with 10 bases spanning the gap. Germline CDR1 WSHSY, CDR2 SAAADI. The length of the CDR3 is 13 residues. There are many counts of this clone. This receptor was identified in a person aged 18 to 70 in good health. Sequenced sample: blood. This chain links TRBV10-2 with TRBJ2-3, with D perhaps matching TRBD1 (6 bases). Here the CDR3 reads CASSRQGTDTQYF. The CDR3 DNA sequence: TGCGCCAGCAGCCGGCAGGGGACAGATACGCAGTATTTT.